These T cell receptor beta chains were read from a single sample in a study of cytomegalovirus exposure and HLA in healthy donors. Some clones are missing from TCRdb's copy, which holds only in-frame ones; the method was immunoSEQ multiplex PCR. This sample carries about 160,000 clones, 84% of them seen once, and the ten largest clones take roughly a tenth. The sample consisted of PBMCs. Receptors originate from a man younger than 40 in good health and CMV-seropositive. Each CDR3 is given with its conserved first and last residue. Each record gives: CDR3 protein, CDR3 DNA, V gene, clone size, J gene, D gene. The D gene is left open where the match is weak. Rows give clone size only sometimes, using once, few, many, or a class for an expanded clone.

CASSSRPGLAGGNEQFF TGCGCCAGCAGTTCGCGCCCGGGACTAGCGGGGGGCAATGAGCAGTTCTTC TRBV5-1 NA TRBJ2-1 TRBD2
CASSGLAGGKNTGELFF TGTGCCAGCAGCGGACTAGCGGGAGGAAAAAACACCGGGGAGCTGTTTTTT TRBV9 NA TRBJ2-2 TRBD2
CASSESAQGDQETQYF TGCGCCAGCAGTGAGTCGGCACAGGGGGACCAAGAGACCCAGTACTTC TRBV10-1 NA TRBJ2-5 TRBD1
CASSQVITDTQYF TGTGCCAGCAGCCAAGTCATCACAGATACGCAGTATTTT TRBV14 NA TRBJ2-3 NA
CASSLEDREGYGYTF TGTGCCAGCAGTTTAGAAGACAGGGAAGGGTATGGCTACACCTTC TRBV28 NA TRBJ1-2 TRBD1
CASSLTPAYEQYF TGTGCCAGCAGCTTAACTCCCGCCTACGAGCAGTACTTC TRBV7-3 NA TRBJ2-7 NA
CASSLMGQGNQPQHF TGCGCCAGCAGCTTGATGGGGCAGGGAAATCAGCCCCAGCATTTT TRBV5-1 NA TRBJ1-5 NA
CASGGADTQYF TGTGCCAGCGGGGGCGCAGATACGCAGTATTTT TRBV28 NA TRBJ2-3 NA
CASSLVAGSTDTQYF TGTGCCAGCAGCTTGGTAGCGGGGAGCACAGATACGCAGTATTTT TRBV5-6 NA TRBJ2-3 TRBD2
CASRLAGPLADEQFF TGTGCCAGCAGGTTAGCGGGACCACTCGCCGATGAGCAGTTCTTC TRBV28 few TRBJ2-1 TRBD2
CASSSNRGLGNTIYF TGTGCCAGCAGCTCCAACAGGGGGCTAGGAAACACCATATATTTT TRBV7-2 NA TRBJ1-3 TRBD1
CASSLFAGTGGHTEAFF TGTGCCAGCAGTTTATTTGCCGGGACAGGGGGTCACACTGAAGCTTTCTTT TRBV27 NA TRBJ1-1 TRBD1
CASSPRDRGAFF TGTGCCAGCTCACCCCGGGACAGAGGAGCTTTCTTT TRBV18 NA TRBJ1-1 TRBD1
CASEQGAKRLFF TGTGCCAGCGAACAGGGGGCGAAACGTCTGTTTTTT TRBV25-1 NA TRBJ1-4 TRBD1
CASEPGQGYEKLFF TGTGCCAGCGAGCCGGGACAGGGGTATGAAAAACTGTTTTTT TRBV28 NA TRBJ1-4 TRBD1
CASSPFRDSNTDTQYF TGTGCCAGCAGCCCTTTCCGGGACAGCAACACAGATACGCAGTATTTT TRBV7-3 NA TRBJ2-3 TRBD1
CASSDLYGGGNSYEQYF TGTGCCAGCAGCGACCTCTACGGCGGGGGGAATTCCTACGAGCAGTACTTC TRBV7-9 NA TRBJ2-7 TRBD2
CASSRGRAQGNTIYF TGTGCCAGCAGTCGCGGCAGGGCACAGGGAAACACCATATATTTT TRBV6-5 NA TRBJ1-3 NA
CASSLASQPQHF TGTGCCAGCAGCTTAGCCTCCCAGCCCCAGCATTTT TRBV7-9 few TRBJ1-5 NA
CASNETPYNEQFF TGTGCCAGCAATGAGACTCCCTACAATGAGCAGTTCTTC TRBV2 NA TRBJ2-1 NA
CASSLRYEAIAEQYF TGTGCCAGCAGTTTACGTTATGAGGCTATCGCCGAGCAGTACTTC TRBV28 NA TRBJ2-7 NA
CASSSLYREEKYSYEQYF TGTGCCAGCAGTTCCCTTTACAGGGAAGAAAAATACTCCTACGAGCAGTACTTC TRBV28 NA TRBJ2-7 NA
CASSPLAVTDTQYF TGCGCCAGCAGCCCCCTAGCGGTCACAGATACGCAGTATTTT TRBV4-1 NA TRBJ2-3 TRBD2
CASSLFSSGPYEQYF TGTGCCAGCAGTTTATTTTCTAGCGGACCCTACGAGCAGTACTTC TRBV28 NA TRBJ2-7 TRBD2
CASSIDTTLTYEQYF TGTGCCAGTAGTATAGATACTACCCTTACCTACGAGCAGTACTTC TRBV19 NA TRBJ2-7 NA
CASSLLPGGTGELFF TGTGCCAGCAGCTTACTCCCAGGGGGCACCGGGGAGCTGTTTTTT TRBV7-3 NA TRBJ2-2 TRBD1
CSVEKARTGSSYEQYF TGCAGCGTTGAAAAGGCCCGGACAGGGAGCTCCTACGAGCAGTACTTC TRBV29-1 NA TRBJ2-7 TRBD1
CASSAGGTGGTDTQYF TGTGCCAGCAGCGCCGGAGGAACGGGAGGCACAGATACGCAGTATTTT TRBV9 NA TRBJ2-3 NA
CASSLDSTYEQYF TGTGCCAGCAGCTTGGACTCTACCTACGAGCAGTACTTC TRBV7-6 NA TRBJ2-7 NA
CAWSETGGPSYEQYF TGTGCCTGGAGTGAGACGGGAGGGCCCTCCTACGAGCAGTACTTC TRBV30 NA TRBJ2-7 TRBD2
CASSLNSLFDEQFF TGTGCCAGCAGCTTAAATAGTCTCTTCGATGAGCAGTTCTTC TRBV7-3 many TRBJ2-1 NA
CATSREGQGEPGELFF TGTGCCACCAGCAGAGAGGGACAGGGGGAACCCGGGGAGCTGTTTTTT TRBV15 few TRBJ2-2 TRBD1
CASSVSRGATYEQYF TGTGCCAGCAGTGTCTCGCGGGGGGCGACCTACGAGCAGTACTTC TRBV2 NA TRBJ2-7 TRBD2
CSASTGDEQYF TGCAGTGCTAGTACAGGAGACGAGCAGTACTTC TRBV20-1 NA TRBJ2-7 NA
CASSPDGTGMAFF TGCGCCAGCAGCCCAGATGGAACAGGGATGGCTTTCTTT TRBV5-1 NA TRBJ1-1 NA